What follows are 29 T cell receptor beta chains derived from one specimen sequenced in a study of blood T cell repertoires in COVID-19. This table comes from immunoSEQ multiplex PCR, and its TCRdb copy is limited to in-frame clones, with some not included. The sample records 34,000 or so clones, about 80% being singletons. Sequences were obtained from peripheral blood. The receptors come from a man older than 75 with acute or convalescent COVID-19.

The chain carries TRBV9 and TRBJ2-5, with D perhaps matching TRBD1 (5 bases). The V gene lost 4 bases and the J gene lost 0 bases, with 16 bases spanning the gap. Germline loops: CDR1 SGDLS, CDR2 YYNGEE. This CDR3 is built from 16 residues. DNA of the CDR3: TGTGCCAGCAGCCCCAGGGTGTCGACGAACCAAGAGACCCAGTACTTC. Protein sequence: CASSPRVSTNQETQYF. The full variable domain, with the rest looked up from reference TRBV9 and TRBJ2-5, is DSGVTQTPKHLITATGQRVTLRCSPRSGDLSVYWYQQSLDQGLQFLIQYYNGEERAKGNILERFSAQQFPDLHSELNLSSLELGDSALYFCASSPRVSTNQETQYFGPGTRLLVL.

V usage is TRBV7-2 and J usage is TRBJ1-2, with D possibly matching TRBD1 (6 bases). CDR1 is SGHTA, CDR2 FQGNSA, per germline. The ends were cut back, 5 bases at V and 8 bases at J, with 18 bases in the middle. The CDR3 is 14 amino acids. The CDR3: CASSTRQVLWGYTF. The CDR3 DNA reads TGTGCCAGCAGCACCCGACAGGTTCTTTGGGGCTACACCTTC.

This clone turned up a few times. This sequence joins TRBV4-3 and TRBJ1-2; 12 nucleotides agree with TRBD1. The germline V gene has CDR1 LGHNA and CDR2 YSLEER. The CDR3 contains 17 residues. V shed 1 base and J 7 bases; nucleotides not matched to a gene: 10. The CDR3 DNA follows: TGCGCCAGCAGCCAAGCCCCGGGACAGGGGGCGCATCGTGGCTACACCTTC. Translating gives CASSQAPGQGAHRGYTF.

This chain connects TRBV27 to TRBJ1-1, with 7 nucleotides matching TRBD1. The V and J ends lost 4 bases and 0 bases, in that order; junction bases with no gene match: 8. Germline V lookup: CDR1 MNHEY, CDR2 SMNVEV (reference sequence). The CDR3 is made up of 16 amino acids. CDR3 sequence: CASSSLGTAMNTEAFF. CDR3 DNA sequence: TGTGCCAGCAGTTCCCTCGGGACAGCCATGAACACTGAAGCTTTCTTT.

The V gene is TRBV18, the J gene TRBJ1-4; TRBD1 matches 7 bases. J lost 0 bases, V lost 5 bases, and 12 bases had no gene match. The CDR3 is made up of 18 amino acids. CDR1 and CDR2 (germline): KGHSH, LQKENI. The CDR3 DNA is TGTGCCAGCTCATCGTTACCGGGACAGTCAACAACTAATGAAAAACTGTTTTTT. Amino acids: CASSSLPGQSTTNEKLFF. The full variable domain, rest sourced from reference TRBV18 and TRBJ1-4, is NAGVMQNPRHLVRRRGQEARLRCSPMKGHSHVYWYRQLPEEGLKFMVYLQKENIIDESGMPKERFSAEFPKEGPSILRIQQVVRGDSAAYFCASSSLPGQSTTNEKLFFGSGTQLSVL.

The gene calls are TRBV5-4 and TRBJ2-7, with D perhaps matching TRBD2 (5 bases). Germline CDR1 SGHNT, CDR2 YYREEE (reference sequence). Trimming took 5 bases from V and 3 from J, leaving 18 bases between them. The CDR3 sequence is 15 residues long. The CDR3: CASSFPGREDYEQYF. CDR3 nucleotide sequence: TGTGCCAGCAGTTTCCCCGGACGGGAAGACTACGAGCAGTACTTC.

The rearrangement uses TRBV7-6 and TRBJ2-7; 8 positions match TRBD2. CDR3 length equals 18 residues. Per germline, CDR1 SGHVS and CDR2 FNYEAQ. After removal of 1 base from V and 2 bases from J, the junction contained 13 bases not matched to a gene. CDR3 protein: CASSLGPAGAGATYEQYF. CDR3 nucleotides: TGTGCCAGCAGCTTAGGCCCCGCGGGAGCGGGGGCGACCTACGAGCAGTACTTC.

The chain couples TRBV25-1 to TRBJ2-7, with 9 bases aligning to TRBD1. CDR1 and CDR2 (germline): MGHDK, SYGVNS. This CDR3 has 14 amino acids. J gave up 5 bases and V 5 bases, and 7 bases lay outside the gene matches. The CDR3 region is CASSIRDRAHEQYF. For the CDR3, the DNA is TGTGCCAGCAGTATCCGGGACAGGGCCCACGAGCAGTACTTC.

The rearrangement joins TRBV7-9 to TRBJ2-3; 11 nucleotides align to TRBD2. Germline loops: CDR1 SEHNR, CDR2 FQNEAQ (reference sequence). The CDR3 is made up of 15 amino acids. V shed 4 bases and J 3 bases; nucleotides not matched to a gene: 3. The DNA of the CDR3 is TGTGCCAGCAGCTCAGGGACTAGCGGAACAGATACGCAGTATTTT. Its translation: CASSSGTSGTDTQYF.

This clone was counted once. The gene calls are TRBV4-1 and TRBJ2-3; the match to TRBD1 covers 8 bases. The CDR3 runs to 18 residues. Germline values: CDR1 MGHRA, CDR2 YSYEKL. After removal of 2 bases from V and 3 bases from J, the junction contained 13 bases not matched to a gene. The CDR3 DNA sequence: TGCGCCAGCAGCCAAACCGGACAGGGAGGTACTATAACAGATACGCAGTATTTT. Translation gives CASSQTGQGGTITDTQYF.

Written as DNA, the CDR3 is TGTGCCAGCAGCTTGGTCGGGTACTCCTACGAGCAGTACTTC. Encoded protein: CASSLVGYSYEQYF. This chain links TRBV5-6 with TRBJ2-7; no firm D call. Trimming took off 0 bases at V and 0 bases at J, with 7 bases between the two ends. Germline CDR1 and CDR2: SGHDT and YYEEEE. This CDR3 is built from 14 residues.

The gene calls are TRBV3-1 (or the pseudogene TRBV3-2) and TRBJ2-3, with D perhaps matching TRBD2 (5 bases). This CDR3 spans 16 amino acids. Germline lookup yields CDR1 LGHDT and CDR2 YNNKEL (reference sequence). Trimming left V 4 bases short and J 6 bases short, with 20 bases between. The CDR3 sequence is CASSPSPDLAADTQYF. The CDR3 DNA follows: TGTGCCAGCAGCCCGTCCCCGGACTTAGCAGCCGATACGCAGTATTTT.

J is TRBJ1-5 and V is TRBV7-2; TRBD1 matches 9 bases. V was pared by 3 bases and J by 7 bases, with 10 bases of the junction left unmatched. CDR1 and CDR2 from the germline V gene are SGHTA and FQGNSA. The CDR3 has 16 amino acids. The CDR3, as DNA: TGTGCCAGCAGCTTCTCGACCGGGACAGGGAACCAGCCCCAGCATTTT. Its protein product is CASSFSTGTGNQPQHF.

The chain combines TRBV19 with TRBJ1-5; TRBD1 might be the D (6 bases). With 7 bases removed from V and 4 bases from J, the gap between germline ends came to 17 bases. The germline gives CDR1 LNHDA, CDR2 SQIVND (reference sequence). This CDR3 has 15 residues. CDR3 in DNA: TGTGCCAGTACTAGAGTCGGGACACCTAATCAGCCCCAGCATTTT. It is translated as CASTRVGTPNQPQHF.

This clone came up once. The CDR3 DNA is TGCGCCAGCAGCTTGGTGGGACAGGGGGCAAACGAGCAGTACTTC. It specifies CASSLVGQGANEQYF. The chain carries TRBV5-1 and TRBJ2-7; 12 bases map to TRBD1. The V segment lost 0 bases and the J segment 5 bases; nucleotides outside the gene matches: 3. The CDR3 is 15 amino acids. CDR1 and CDR2 from the germline V gene are SGHRS and YFSETQ.

The CDR3 sequence is CASSILGNTIYF. For the CDR3, the DNA is TGTGCCAGTAGTATACTTGGAAACACCATATATTTT. The chain has TRBV19 and TRBJ1-3; no firm D call. Germline CDR1 reads LNHDA; CDR2 reads SQIVND (reference sequence). Trimming removed 2 bases at V and 3 bases at J, with 2 bases between. This CDR3 spans 12 amino acids.

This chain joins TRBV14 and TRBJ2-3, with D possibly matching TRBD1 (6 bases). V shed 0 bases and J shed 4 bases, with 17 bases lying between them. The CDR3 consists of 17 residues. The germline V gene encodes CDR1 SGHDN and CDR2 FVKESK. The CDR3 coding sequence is TGTGCCAGCAGCCAAGAGGGATACAGGGATTTTTCAGATACGCAGTATTTT. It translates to CASSQEGYRDFSDTQYF.

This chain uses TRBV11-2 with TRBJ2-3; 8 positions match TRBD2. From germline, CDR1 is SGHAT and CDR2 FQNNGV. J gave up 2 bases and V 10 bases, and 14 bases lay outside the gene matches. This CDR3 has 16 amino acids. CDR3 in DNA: TGTGCCACCTCCGCTGCTAGACTAGCGAACACAGATACGCAGTATTTT. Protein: CATSAARLANTDTQYF.

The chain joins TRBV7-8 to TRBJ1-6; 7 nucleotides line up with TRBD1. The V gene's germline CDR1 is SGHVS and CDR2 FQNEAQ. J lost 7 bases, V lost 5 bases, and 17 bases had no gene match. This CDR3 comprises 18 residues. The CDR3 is CASSPTQRQGMWNSPLHF. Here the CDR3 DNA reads TGTGCCAGCAGCCCGACGCAGCGACAGGGAATGTGGAATTCACCCCTCCACTTT.

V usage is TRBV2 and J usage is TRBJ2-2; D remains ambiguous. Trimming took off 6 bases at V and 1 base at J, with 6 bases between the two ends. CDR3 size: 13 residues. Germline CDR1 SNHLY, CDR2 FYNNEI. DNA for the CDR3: TGTGCCAGCAGCCAGGAGAACACCGGGGAGCTGTTTTTT. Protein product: CASSQENTGELFF.

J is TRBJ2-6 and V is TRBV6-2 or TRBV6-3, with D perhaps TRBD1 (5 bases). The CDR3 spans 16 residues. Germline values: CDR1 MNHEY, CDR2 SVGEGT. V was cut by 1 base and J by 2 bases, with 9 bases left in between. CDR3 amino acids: CASSYLGAAGANVLTF. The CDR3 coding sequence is TGTGCCAGCAGTTACTTAGGGGCAGCTGGGGCCAACGTCCTGACTTTC.

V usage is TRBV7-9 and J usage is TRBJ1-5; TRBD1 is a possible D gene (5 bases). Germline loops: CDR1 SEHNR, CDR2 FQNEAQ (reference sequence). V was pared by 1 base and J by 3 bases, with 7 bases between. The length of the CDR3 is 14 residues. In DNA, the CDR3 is TGTGCCAGCAGCTTAGGACAGATCAATCAGCCCCAGCATTTT. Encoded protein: CASSLGQINQPQHF.

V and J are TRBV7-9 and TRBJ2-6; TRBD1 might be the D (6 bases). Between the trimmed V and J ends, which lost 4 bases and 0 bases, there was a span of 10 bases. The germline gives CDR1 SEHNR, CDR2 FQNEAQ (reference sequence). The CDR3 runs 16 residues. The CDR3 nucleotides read TGTGCCAGCAGCTACGGACAGTTCTCTGGGGCCAACGTCCTGACTTTC. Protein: CASSYGQFSGANVLTF.

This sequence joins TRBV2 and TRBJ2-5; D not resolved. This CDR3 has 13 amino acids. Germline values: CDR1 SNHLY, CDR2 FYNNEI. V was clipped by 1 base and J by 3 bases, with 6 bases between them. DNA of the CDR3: TGTGCCAGCAGTGAAGAACAGAAAGAGACCCAGTACTTC. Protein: CASSEEQKETQYF. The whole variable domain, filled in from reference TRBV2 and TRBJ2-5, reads EPEVTQTPSHQVTQMGQEVILRCVPISNHLYFYWYRQILGQKVEFLVSFYNNEISEKSEIFDDQFSVERPDGSNFTLKIRSTKLEDSAMYFCASSEEQKETQYFGPGTRLLVL.

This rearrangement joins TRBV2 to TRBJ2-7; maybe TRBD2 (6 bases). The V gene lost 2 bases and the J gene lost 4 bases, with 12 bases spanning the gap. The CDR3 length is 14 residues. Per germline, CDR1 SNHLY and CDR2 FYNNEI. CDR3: CASSELREGYEQYF. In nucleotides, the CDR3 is TGTGCCAGCAGTGAATTGCGGGAAGGGTACGAGCAGTACTTC.

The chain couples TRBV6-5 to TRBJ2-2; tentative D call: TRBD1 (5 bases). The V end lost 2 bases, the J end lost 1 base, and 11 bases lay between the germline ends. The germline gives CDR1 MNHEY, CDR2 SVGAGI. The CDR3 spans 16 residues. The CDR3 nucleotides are TGTGCCAGCAGTTACGGCGACAGCCTGAACACCGGGGAGCTGTTTTTT. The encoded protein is CASSYGDSLNTGELFF.

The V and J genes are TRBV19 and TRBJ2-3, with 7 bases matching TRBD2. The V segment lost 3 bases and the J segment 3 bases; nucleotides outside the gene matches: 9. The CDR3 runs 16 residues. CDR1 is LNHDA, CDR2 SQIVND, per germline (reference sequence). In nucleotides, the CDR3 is TGTGCCAGTAGTATGGGGAGCGGGACCCGTACAGATACGCAGTATTTT. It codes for CASSMGSGTRTDTQYF.

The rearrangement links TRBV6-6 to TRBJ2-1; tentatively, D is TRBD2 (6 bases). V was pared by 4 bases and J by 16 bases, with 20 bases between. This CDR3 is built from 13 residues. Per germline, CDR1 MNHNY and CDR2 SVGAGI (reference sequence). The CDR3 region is CASSSKRDSWGFF. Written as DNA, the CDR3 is TGTGCCAGCAGTTCAAAACGGGACTCCTGGGGATTCTTC.

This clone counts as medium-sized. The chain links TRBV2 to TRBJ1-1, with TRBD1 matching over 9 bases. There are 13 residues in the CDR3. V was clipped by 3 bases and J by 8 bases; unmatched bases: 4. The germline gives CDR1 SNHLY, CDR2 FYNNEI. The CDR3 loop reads CASSDAGTGEAFF. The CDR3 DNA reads TGTGCCAGCAGTGACGCCGGGACAGGGGAAGCTTTCTTT.